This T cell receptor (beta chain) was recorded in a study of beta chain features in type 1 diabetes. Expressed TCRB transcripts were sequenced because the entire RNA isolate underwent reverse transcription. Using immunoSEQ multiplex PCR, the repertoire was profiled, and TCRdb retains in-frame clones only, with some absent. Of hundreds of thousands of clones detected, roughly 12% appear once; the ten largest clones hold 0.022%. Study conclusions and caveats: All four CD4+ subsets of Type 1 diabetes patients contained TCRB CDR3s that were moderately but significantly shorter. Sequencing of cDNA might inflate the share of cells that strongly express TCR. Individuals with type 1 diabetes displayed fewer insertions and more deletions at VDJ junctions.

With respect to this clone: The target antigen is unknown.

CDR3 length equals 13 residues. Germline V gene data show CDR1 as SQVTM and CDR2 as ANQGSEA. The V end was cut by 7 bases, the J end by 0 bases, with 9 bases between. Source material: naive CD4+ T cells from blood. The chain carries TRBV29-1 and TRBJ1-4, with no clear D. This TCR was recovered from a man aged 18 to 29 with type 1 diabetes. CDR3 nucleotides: TGCAGCGCCCTGGATGCAACTAATGAAAAACTGTTTTTT. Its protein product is CSALDATNEKLFF.